The clone carrying this T cell receptor (beta chain) showed up many times. Its target is unknown. Sequenced patients had shown CD8+CD57+ cell expansion by flow cytometry. CDR3 and TCR beta VDJ profiling relied on a genomic DNA template. TCRdb re-called the reads through MiXCR, storing one row per CDR3 protein. The table records under 200,000 distinct CDR3 sequences, 48% of them present only once. This sample is drawn from a study of CD8+CD57+ T cells in acquired aplastic anemia. The wider study: Recorded DNA amounts for sorted CD4+ and CD8+ cells had an average of 3.2 ug.

V gave up 10 bases and J gave up 6 bases, with 16 bases separating them. The CDR3 has 13 residues. Germline values: CDR1 SNHLY, CDR2 FYNNEI. The study, taken as a whole, reports: There were 25 to 35 CD8+ CDR3 sequences that occurred in both patients and controls. Patients and controls were not found to differ significantly in CD8+ Simpson's diversity.

The receptor comes from a human donor with aplastic anemia. Sequencing was performed on sorted CD4+, CD8+, or CD8+CD57+ T cells (not recorded which) from PBMCs. The chain links TRBV2 to TRBJ2-4; TRBD1 might be the D (6 bases). Here the CDR3 DNA reads TGTGCCACCCCCGGTACAGGGTCAAACATTCAGTACTTC. Translation: CATPGTGSNIQYF.